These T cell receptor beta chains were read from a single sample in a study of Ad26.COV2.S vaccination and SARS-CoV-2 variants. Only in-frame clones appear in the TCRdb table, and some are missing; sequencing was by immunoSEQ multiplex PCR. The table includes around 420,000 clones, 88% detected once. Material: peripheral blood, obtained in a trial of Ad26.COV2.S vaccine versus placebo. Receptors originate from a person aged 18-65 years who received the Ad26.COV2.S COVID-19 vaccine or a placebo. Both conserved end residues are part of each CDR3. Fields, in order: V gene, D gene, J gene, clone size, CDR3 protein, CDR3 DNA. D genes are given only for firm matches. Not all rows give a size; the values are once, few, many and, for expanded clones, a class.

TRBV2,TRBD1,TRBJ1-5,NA,CASRTGAASNQPQHF,TGTGCCAGCAGGACAGGGGCCGCTAGCAATCAGCCCCAGCATTTT
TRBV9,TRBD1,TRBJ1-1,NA,CASSPQGGGVLTNTEAFF,TGTGCCAGCAGCCCGCAGGGGGGGGGCGTTTTGACGAACACTGAAGCTTTCTTT
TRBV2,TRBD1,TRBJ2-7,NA,CASWGTGFWGEQYF,TGTGCCAGCTGGGGGACAGGTTTTTGGGGCGAGCAGTACTTC
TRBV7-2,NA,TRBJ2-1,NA,CASSQQVRREVNNEQFF,TGTGCCAGCAGCCAACAAGTCAGAAGGGAGGTTAACAATGAGCAGTTCTTC
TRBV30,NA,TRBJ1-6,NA,CAWRREAAYNSPLHF,TGTGCCTGGAGACGGGAGGCCGCCTATAATTCACCCCTCCACTTT
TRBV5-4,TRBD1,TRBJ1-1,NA,CASSLEQGGFDTEAFF,TGTGCCAGCAGCTTGGAGCAGGGGGGGTTCGACACTGAAGCTTTCTTT
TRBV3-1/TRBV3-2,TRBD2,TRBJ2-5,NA,CASSPRGTARETQYF,TGTGCCAGCAGCCCGCGGGGGACCGCGAGGGAGACCCAGTACTTC
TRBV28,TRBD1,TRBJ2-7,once,CASYGQDRSYEQYF,TGTGCCAGCTACGGACAGGACAGATCCTACGAGCAGTACTTC
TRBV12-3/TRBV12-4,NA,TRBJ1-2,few,CASSFSYGYTF,TGTGCCAGCAGTTTCAGCTATGGCTACACCTTC
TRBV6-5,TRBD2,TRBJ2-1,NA,CASRSWGGQDKQFF,TGTGCCAGCAGGTCTTGGGGGGGTCAGGATAAGCAGTTCTTC
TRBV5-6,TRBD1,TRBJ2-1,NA,CASSSSPGQGSYNEQFF,TGTGCCAGCAGCTCCTCTCCGGGACAGGGCTCCTACAATGAGCAGTTCTTC
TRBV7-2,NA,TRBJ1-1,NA,CASSLGWAPNTEAFF,TGTGCCAGCAGCTTAGGGTGGGCGCCGAACACTGAAGCTTTCTTT
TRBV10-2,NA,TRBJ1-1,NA,CASRPREAGTEAFF,TGCGCCAGCAGACCTCGAGAGGCTGGGACTGAAGCTTTCTTT
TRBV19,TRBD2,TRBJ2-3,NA,CASRPSGGPFPDTQYF,TGTGCCAGTAGACCTTCGGGGGGGCCATTTCCAGATACGCAGTATTTT
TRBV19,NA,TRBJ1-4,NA,CASSKGDATNEKLFF,TGTGCCAGTAGTAAGGGTGATGCAACTAATGAAAAACTGTTTTTT
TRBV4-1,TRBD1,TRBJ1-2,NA,CASSQIDRDPLNYGYTF,TGCGCCAGCAGCCAGATTGACAGGGACCCCCTTAACTATGGCTACACCTTC
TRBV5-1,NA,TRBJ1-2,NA,CASSSGGRVLANYGYTF,TGCGCCAGCAGCAGTGGCGGCAGGGTCTTGGCCAACTATGGCTACACCTTC
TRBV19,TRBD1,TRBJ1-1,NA,CASSWTGVMNTEAFF,TGTGCCAGTAGTTGGACAGGGGTTATGAACACTGAAGCTTTCTTT
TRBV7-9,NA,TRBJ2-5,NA,CASSPEGQETQYF,TGTGCCAGCAGCCCGGAGGGTCAAGAGACCCAGTACTTC
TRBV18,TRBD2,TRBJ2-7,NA,CASSPTSGAYEQYF,TGTGCCAGCTCACCGACTAGCGGGGCCTACGAGCAGTACTTC
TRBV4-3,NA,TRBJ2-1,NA,CASSQRTISNEQFF,TGCGCCAGCAGCCAAAGGACTATCTCCAATGAGCAGTTCTTC
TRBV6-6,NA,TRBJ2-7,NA,CASSYSFKDRTYEQYF,TGTGCCAGCAGTTACTCTTTCAAAGACCGCACCTACGAGCAGTACTTC
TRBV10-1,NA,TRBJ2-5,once,CASTLSGVRETQYF,TGCGCCAGCACTCTTTCGGGGGTACGGGAGACCCAGTACTTC
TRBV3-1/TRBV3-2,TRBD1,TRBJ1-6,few,CASSPPGQQRSPLHF,TGTGCCAGCAGCCCCCCGGGACAGCAGCGGTCACCCCTCCACTTT
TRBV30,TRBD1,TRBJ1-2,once,CASSGTVYGYTF,TGTGCCTCCTCCGGGACAGTCTATGGCTACACCTTC
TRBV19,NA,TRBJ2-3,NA,CASSWDESSTDTQYF,TGTGCCAGTAGTTGGGATGAGAGTAGCACAGATACGCAGTATTTT
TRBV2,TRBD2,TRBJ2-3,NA,CASSEARPSGGRDTQYF,TGTGCCAGCAGTGAAGCGCGCCCTAGCGGGGGTAGAGATACGCAGTATTTT
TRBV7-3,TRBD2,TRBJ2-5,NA,CASAPSGGAGETQYF,TGTGCCAGCGCGCCGAGCGGGGGGGCCGGAGAGACCCAGTACTTC
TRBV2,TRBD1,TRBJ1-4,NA,CASRSGTGNEKLFF,TGTGCCAGCAGGTCTGGGACAGGGAACGAAAAACTGTTTTTT
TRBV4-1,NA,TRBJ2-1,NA,CASSQEGPGQDSYNEQFF,TGCGCCAGCAGCCAAGAGGGGCCGGGCCAGGACTCCTACAATGAGCAGTTCTTC
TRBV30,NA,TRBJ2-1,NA,CAWSVGGAGEQFF,TGTGCCTGGAGTGTAGGGGGGGCAGGGGAGCAGTTCTTC
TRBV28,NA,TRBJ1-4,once,CASTPGGRTNEKLFF,TGTGCCAGCACTCCAGGAGGACGAACTAATGAAAAACTGTTTTTT
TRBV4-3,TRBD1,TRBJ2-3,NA,CASSRGTGTGFADTQYF,TGCGCCAGCAGCCGGGGTACGGGGACAGGGTTCGCAGATACGCAGTATTTT
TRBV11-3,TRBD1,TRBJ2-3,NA,CASSRTGFSDTQYF,TGTGCCAGCAGCAGGACAGGATTTTCCGATACGCAGTATTTT
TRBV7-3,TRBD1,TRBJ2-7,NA,CASSSPKQGDEQYF,TGTGCCAGCAGCTCTCCCAAACAGGGGGACGAGCAGTACTTC
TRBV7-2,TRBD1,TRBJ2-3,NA,CASSSNRDRYALSTDTQYF,TGTGCCAGCAGCTCCAACCGGGACAGATATGCTCTAAGCACAGATACGCAGTATTTT
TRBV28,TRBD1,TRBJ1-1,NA,CASSTRGYTEAFF,TGTGCCAGCAGTACCAGGGGGTACACTGAAGCTTTCTTT
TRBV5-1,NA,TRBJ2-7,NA,CASSEATVTVLRAYEQYF,TGCGCCAGCAGCGAAGCGACGGTAACGGTTCTAAGAGCCTACGAGCAGTACTTC
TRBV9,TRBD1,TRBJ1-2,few,CASSPRRGAGGQGFGYTF,TGTGCCAGCAGCCCCCGAAGAGGGGCGGGAGGACAGGGGTTCGGCTACACCTTC
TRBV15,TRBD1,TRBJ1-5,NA,CATSKGQDSNQPQHF,TGTGCCACCAGCAAGGGACAGGATAGCAATCAGCCCCAGCATTTT
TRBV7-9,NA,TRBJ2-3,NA,CASPPADTSTDTQYF,TGTGCCAGCCCCCCCGCGGACACTAGCACAGATACGCAGTATTTT
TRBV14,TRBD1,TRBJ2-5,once,CASSPPNRGRETQYF,TGTGCCAGCAGCCCCCCTAACAGGGGCCGGGAGACCCAGTACTTC
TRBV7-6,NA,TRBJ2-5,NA,CASSPSGLAKTQYF,TGTGCCAGCAGCCCATCGGGACTTGCCAAGACCCAGTACTTC
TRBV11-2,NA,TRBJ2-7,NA,CASSLDLTYEQYF,TGTGCCAGCAGCTTAGATCTCACCTACGAGCAGTACTTC
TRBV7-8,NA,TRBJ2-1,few,CASSFQGPEQFF,TGTGCCAGCAGCTTCCAGGGTCCTGAGCAGTTCTTC
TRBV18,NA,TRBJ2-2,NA,CASSPLGGDNTGELFF,TGTGCCAGCTCACCATTAGGAGGGGACAACACCGGGGAGCTGTTTTTT
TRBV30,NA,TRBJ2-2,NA,CAWSLGFDTGELFF,TGTGCCTGGAGTTTGGGGTTTGACACCGGGGAGCTGTTTTTT
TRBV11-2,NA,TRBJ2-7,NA,CASSLGGSYEQYF,TGTGCCAGCAGCTTAGGGGGCTCCTACGAGCAGTACTTC
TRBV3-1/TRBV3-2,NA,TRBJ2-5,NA,CASSQQFLAPETQYF,TGTGCCAGCAGCCAACAATTTCTAGCGCCGGAGACCCAGTACTTC
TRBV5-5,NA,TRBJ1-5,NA,CASSLALEPQHF,TGTGCCAGCAGCTTGGCGTTAGAGCCCCAGCATTTT
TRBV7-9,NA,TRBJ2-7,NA,CASSLALGLRYEQYF,TGTGCCAGCAGCCTAGCCCTCGGGTTGCGGTACGAGCAGTACTTC
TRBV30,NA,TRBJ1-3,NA,CAWSVPPGTNLGNTIYF,TGTGCCTGGAGTGTTCCCCCGGGCACCAACCTAGGAAACACCATATATTTT
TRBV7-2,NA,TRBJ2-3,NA,CASSFQLNTQYF,TGTGCCAGCAGCTTTCAGTTAAATACGCAGTATTTT
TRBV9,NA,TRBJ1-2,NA,CASSDRTLNREGYGYTF,TGTGCCAGCAGCGATCGAACGCTTAACAGGGAGGGCTATGGCTACACCTTC